Below, 32 T cell receptor beta chains from the same sample are listed, as sequenced in a study of early T cells in non-severe SARS-CoV-2 infection (dated by TCRdb to the early 2020s). Library generation was performed with 5' RACE. Sequenced on a NextSeq 500. In TCRdb, the public reads were trimmed at Q25 with fastp and aligned with MiXCR, with productive beta chains retained. When rows share a CDR3 protein, they turn into one entry using the most common DNA and genes. This sample is represented by some 61,000 distinct CDR3 sequences; around 13% of them were singletons. Together, the top ten hold roughly 8.7% of the sample. Sequenced: whole blood. The source is an adult who was a healthcare worker with PCR-confirmed SARS-CoV-2 infection or an uninfected control (not recorded which).

This clonotype was seen a handful of times. The chain has TRBV20-1 and TRBJ1-6; TRBD1 matches 8 bases. The V gene's germline CDR1 is DFQATT and CDR2 SNEGSKA (reference sequence). Trimming cost V 1 base and J 3 bases; bases outside gene matches: 5. The CDR3 contains 16 residues. The CDR3 is CSARVQGGYYNSPLHF. The CDR3 DNA follows: TGCAGTGCTAGAGTACAGGGGGGCTACTATAATTCACCCCTCCACTTT.

The chain uses TRBV7-9 and TRBJ1-2; D gene unclear. From germline, CDR1 is SEHNR and CDR2 FQNEAQ (reference sequence). The V end lost 4 bases, the J end lost 8 bases, and 8 bases lay between the germline ends. This CDR3 region has 11 residues. CDR3 loop: CASSSMGGYTF. DNA of the CDR3: TGTGCCAGCAGCTCCATGGGGGGCTACACCTTC.

By share, this clonotype ranks as medium-sized. The chain couples TRBV29-1 to TRBJ1-1; no clear D. V was pared by 4 bases and J by 0 bases, with 9 bases between. Germline lookup yields CDR1 SQVTM and CDR2 ANQGSEA. The CDR3 runs to 13 residues. The CDR3 loop reads CSVGGGMNTEAFF. The CDR3 DNA reads TGCAGCGTTGGGGGAGGCATGAACACTGAAGCTTTCTTT.

This clonotype has more than one count but fewer than ten. The chain recombines TRBV5-1 with TRBJ1-2, with 9 nucleotides matching TRBD1. CDR3 length: 14 amino acids. Trimming at V came to 4 bases and at J to 2 bases, leaving 3 bases not matched to a gene. CDR1 is SGHRS, CDR2 YFSETQ, per germline. The DNA of the CDR3 is TGCGCCAGCAGCCCGACAGGGGGGAACTATGGCTACACCTTC. It codes for CASSPTGGNYGYTF.

This clonotype was counted only a few times. The chain employs TRBV28 and TRBJ2-2; perhaps TRBD2 as D (6 bases). The germline V gene has CDR1 MDHEN and CDR2 SYDVKM. V was trimmed by 10 bases and J by 2 bases, leaving 14 bases between them. This CDR3 comprises 14 residues. In DNA, the CDR3 is TGTGCCACCTTGGCGGGGCTCAACACCGGGGAGCTGTTTTTT. Translation gives CATLAGLNTGELFF.

Remarks on this clonotype: It may be a read error: a sequence one base away is much more abundant. The V gene is TRBV5-6, the J gene TRBJ2-7; either TRBD1 or TRBD2 may supply D (5 bases each). The V gene's germline CDR1 is SGHDT and CDR2 YYEEEE. The CDR3 has 15 amino acids. In nucleotides, the CDR3 is TGTGTCAGCAGTTATCCCGGGACCGCCTCCTACGAGCAGTACTTC. It encodes CVSSYPGTASYEQYF.

This clonotype was seen a handful of times. The CDR3 region is CSARASGETQYF. The CDR3 DNA is TGCAGTGCTAGGGCTAGCGGAGAGACCCAGTACTTC. The V gene is TRBV20-1, the J gene TRBJ2-5, with 7 bases aligning to TRBD2. V lost 3 bases to trimming and J lost 4 bases; unmatched junction nucleotides: 2. The CDR3 runs 12 residues. CDR1 and CDR2 (germline): DFQATT, SNEGSKA (reference sequence).

This clonotype occurred a few times. Here the CDR3 DNA reads TGTGCCAGCAGCTTCATTGGGGGGTTTCATGGCTACACCTTC. Translation: CASSFIGGFHGYTF. The rearrangement links TRBV7-9 to TRBJ1-2, with a possible D match to TRBD1 (5 bases). CDR1 is SEHNR, CDR2 FQNEAQ, per germline (reference sequence). The CDR3 totals 14 residues. Trimming stripped 3 bases from V and 6 bases from J, with 14 bases between.

There are many counts of this clonotype. This chain links TRBV28 with TRBJ1-5; unclear D gene. Germline lookup yields CDR1 MDHEN and CDR2 SYDVKM. This CDR3 region has 13 residues. Between the trimmed V and J ends, which lost 5 bases and 6 bases, there was a span of 11 bases. The DNA of the CDR3 is TGTGCCAGCAGTGACCGGCCCCGTCAGCCCCAGCATTTT. Protein product: CASSDRPRQPQHF.

This clonotype was seen at least ten times. V gene TRBV6-1 combines with J gene TRBJ2-7; D is perhaps TRBD1 (6 bases). Trimming removed 4 bases at V and 6 bases at J, with 16 bases between. This CDR3 has 14 amino acids. Germline CDR1 is MNHNS and CDR2 is SASEGT. CDR3 region: CASSGTGISGEQYF. The CDR3 DNA sequence: TGTGCCAGCAGTGGTACAGGGATATCAGGCGAGCAGTACTTC.

The chain links TRBV10-3 to TRBJ1-1; tentative D call: TRBD1 (5 bases). V was cut by 10 bases and J by 1 base, with 10 bases left in between. Germline assignment: CDR1 ENHRY and CDR2 SYGVKD. The CDR3 has 12 residues. Here the CDR3 DNA reads TGTGCCACAATGGGGGGGAACACTGAAGCTTTCTTT. Translating it yields CATMGGNTEAFF.

Ten or more counts support this clonotype. The chain carries TRBV19 and TRBJ1-5; D perhaps matches TRBD1 (5 bases). Trimming removed 3 bases at V and 0 bases at J, with 12 bases between. Germline V gene sequence: CDR1 LNHDA, CDR2 SQIVND (reference sequence). The CDR3 sequence is 16 residues long. Written as DNA, the CDR3 is TGTGCCAGTAGTATCAGAGGGGACCTTAGCAATCAGCCCCAGCATTTT. It encodes CASSIRGDLSNQPQHF.

In its sample, this clonotype was seen many times. The chain employs TRBV7-2 and TRBJ2-7, with D possibly being TRBD2 (5 bases). Trimming took 7 bases from V and 6 from J, leaving 16 bases between them. Germline V gives CDR1 SGHTA, CDR2 FQGNSA. The CDR3 has 13 amino acids. The CDR3 DNA reads TGTGCCAGCACCATACCCGGGGTTCCCGAGCAGTACTTC. Its protein is CASTIPGVPEQYF.

This chain joins TRBV7-6 and TRBJ2-7; D gene ambiguous. Germline CDR1 is SGHVS and CDR2 is FNYEAQ. This CDR3 is 17 amino acids long. V shed 3 bases and J shed 0 bases, with 18 bases lying between them. The CDR3 nucleotides are TGTGCCAGCAGCTTCCTACTCAGCGTGGGCAGCTCCTACGAGCAGTACTTC. It translates to CASSFLLSVGSSYEQYF.

This clonotype was detected only a few times. The V gene is TRBV20-1, the J gene TRBJ1-2, with TRBD1 matching over 7 bases. There are 12 residues in the CDR3. J lost 5 bases, V lost 5 bases, and 5 bases had no gene match. The V gene's germline CDR1 is DFQATT and CDR2 SNEGSKA (reference sequence). The CDR3 loop is CSASGTAYGYTF. The CDR3 coding sequence is TGCAGTGCTTCCGGGACAGCATATGGCTACACCTTC.

This clonotype has just a few counts. V and J are TRBV6-1 and TRBJ2-1; 14 bases fit TRBD2. V shed 5 bases and J 8 bases; nucleotides not matched to a gene: 14. The CDR3 spans 18 residues. Germline V CDR1 and CDR2: MNHNS, SASEGT. In DNA, the CDR3 is TGTGCCAGCAGTCGATTACCACCGGGACTAGCGGGAGTTCATGAGCAGTTCTTC. It is translated as CASSRLPPGLAGVHEQFF.

V is TRBV20-1 and J is TRBJ2-4; the D is unclear. There are 14 residues in the CDR3. The germline CDR1 and CDR2 sequences are DFQATT and SNEGSKA (reference sequence). V was trimmed by 1 base and J by 0 bases, leaving 7 bases between them. CDR3 sequence: CSARGPQAKNIQYF. The CDR3 region has the DNA TGCAGTGCTAGAGGACCACAAGCCAAAAACATTCAGTACTTC.

CDR3 residues: CASSLVSQGAGNTIYF. DNA of the CDR3: TGTGCCAGCAGCTTAGTATCCCAAGGGGCTGGAAACACCATATATTTT. The chain carries TRBV7-2 and TRBJ1-3; possibly TRBD1 for D (5 bases). The V end lost 1 base, the J end lost 2 bases, and 12 bases lay between the germline ends. CDR3 size: 16 residues. Germline loops: CDR1 SGHTA, CDR2 FQGNSA.

This rearrangement joins TRBV29-1 to TRBJ2-7, with 9 bases that match TRBD1. The trim removed 1 base at V and 4 bases at J, leaving 5 bases unmatched. Germline V gene sequence: CDR1 SQVTM, CDR2 ANQGSEA. This CDR3 has 14 amino acids. CDR3 region: CSVEVGQGLYEQYF. The CDR3 DNA reads as TGCAGCGTTGAAGTGGGACAGGGACTGTACGAGCAGTACTTC.

The genes are TRBV18 and TRBJ2-2, with D hard to call. CDR3 size: 14 residues. The V gene lost 5 bases and the J gene lost 0 bases, with 7 bases spanning the gap. Germline CDR1 KGHSH, CDR2 LQKENI. For the CDR3, the DNA is TGTGCCAGCTCAGCTCGGCCGAACACCGGGGAGCTGTTTTTT. Translated, it gives CASSARPNTGELFF.

This clonotype was detected many times. The rearrangement uses TRBV3-1 and TRBJ1-2; D not certain. The V end lost 0 bases, the J end lost 6 bases, and 8 bases lay between the germline ends. CDR1 is LGHDT, CDR2 YNNKEL, per germline (reference sequence). CDR3 length: 13 residues. CDR3 bases: TGTGCCAGCAGCCAAGAGACTATCCATGGCTACACCTTC. Its translation: CASSQETIHGYTF.

This clonotype was found a few times. V usage is TRBV7-2 and J usage is TRBJ1-5; no clear D. CDR3 length: 15 amino acids. CDR1 and CDR2 (germline): SGHTA, FQGNSA. The germline V and J ends were trimmed by 1 base and 2 bases, with 9 bases remaining between them. As DNA, the CDR3 is TGTGCCAGCAGCTTAGAGGACGGGCGCAATCAGCCCCAGCATTTT. It translates to CASSLEDGRNQPQHF.

The V and J genes are TRBV6-5 and TRBJ2-2; 9 bases map to TRBD1. CDR3 length: 16 residues. The germline V gene has CDR1 MNHEY and CDR2 SVGAGI. The V segment lost 6 bases and the J segment 3 bases; nucleotides outside the gene matches: 8. The CDR3 DNA reads as TGTGCCAGCAGGTTAAACAGGGGGCGCGACACCGGGGAGCTGTTTTTT. Translated, it gives CASRLNRGRDTGELFF.

Only a few counts were recorded for this clonotype. The chain links TRBV5-5 to TRBJ2-4; no clear D gene. Per the germline V gene, CDR1 is SGHKS and CDR2 is YYEKEE (reference sequence). With 3 bases removed from V and 0 bases from J, the gap between germline ends came to 19 bases. CDR3 length: 18 residues. For the CDR3, the DNA is TGTGCCAGCAGCTCCACCATTGGTGACATAGTAGCCAAAAACATTCAGTACTTC. As protein: CASSSTIGDIVAKNIQYF.

CDR3 bases: TGCAGTGCTACAACTTACAGGGGGCTGAATTCACCCCTCCACTTT. It encodes CSATTYRGLNSPLHF. This sequence joins TRBV20-1 and TRBJ1-6; 9 positions agree with TRBD1. The CDR3 consists of 15 residues. Per germline, CDR1 DFQATT and CDR2 SNEGSKA (reference sequence). The V segment lost 4 bases and the J segment 7 bases; nucleotides outside the gene matches: 8.

This clonotype has more than one count but fewer than ten. An end of the junction differs from the germline gene, which may be a read error. This chain connects TRBV7-7 to TRBJ2-1; 8 bases are shared with TRBD1. The CDR3 totals 15 residues. Germline CDR1 and CDR2: SSHAT and FNYEAQ (reference sequence). The CDR3 loop is CASSRGTGSYNEQFF. The DNA for the CDR3 is TGTGCTAGCAGCCGCGGGACAGGTTCCTACAATGAGCAGTTCTTC.

This clonotype came up a few times. A junction boundary mismatches the germline segment, possibly from a read error. The chain combines TRBV5-1 with TRBJ2-5; 8 bases match TRBD1. From germline, CDR1 is SGHRS and CDR2 YFSETQ. This CDR3 is 10 amino acids long. CDR3 nucleotide sequence: TGCGCCAGCAGCCACGGGACAGGCCGATTC. It encodes CASSHGTGRF.

The chain recombines TRBV7-8 with TRBJ2-1; 7 bases match TRBD2. The CDR3 sequence is 14 residues long. V trimming: 1 base; J trimming: 3 bases; junction bases outside the gene matches: 0. Germline V lookup: CDR1 SGHVS, CDR2 FQNEAQ. The CDR3 sequence: CASSLGDYYNEQFF. The CDR3 nucleotides are TGTGCCAGCAGCTTAGGGGACTACTACAATGAGCAGTTCTTC.

The chain is built from TRBV7-3 and TRBJ2-1; 9 bases agree with TRBD1. This CDR3 spans 15 amino acids. Germline CDR1 is SGHTA and CDR2 is FQGTGA. V lost 7 bases, J lost 2 bases, and 6 bases stayed unmatched. The CDR3 DNA is TGTGCCAGCAAGCCCGGGACAGGGCCCTACAATGAGCAGTTCTTC. The encoded protein is CASKPGTGPYNEQFF.

In this sample, this clonotype turned up a few times. The V and J genes are TRBV28 and TRBJ2-7, with D hard to call. The CDR3 sequence is 13 residues long. Trimming cost V 5 bases and J 4 bases, with 12 bases left between them. Germline lookup yields CDR1 MDHEN and CDR2 SYDVKM. CDR3 loop: CASSPPLGYEQYF. CDR3 nucleotides: TGTGCCAGCAGTCCCCCCCTGGGGTACGAGCAGTACTTC.

This clonotype was seen at least ten times. The rearrangement joins TRBV7-2 to TRBJ1-1; weak D call: TRBD1 (5 bases). The germline V gene encodes CDR1 SGHTA and CDR2 FQGNSA. This CDR3 is 14 amino acids long. V was shortened by 3 bases and J by 1 base, with 9 bases between the two germline ends. CDR3 region: CASSFGQSNTEAFF. The CDR3 region has the DNA TGTGCCAGCAGCTTCGGACAATCGAACACTGAAGCTTTCTTT.

This chain joins TRBV28 and TRBJ2-7; no firm D call. Trimming stripped 7 bases from V and 1 base from J, with 11 bases between. The CDR3 extends over 13 amino acids. The germline V gene encodes CDR1 MDHEN and CDR2 SYDVKM. CDR3 amino acids: CASNNDFSYEQYF. For the CDR3, the DNA is TGTGCCAGCAACAACGACTTTTCCTACGAGCAGTACTTC.